The 32 T cell receptor beta chains below come from one sample, sequenced in a study of control samples from healthy donors and cancer patients. Profiled with immunoSEQ multiplex PCR; TCRdb holds only in-frame clones, not every one. The sample records around 100,000 clones, about 90% being singletons. Sequencing was performed on blood. The receptor set was obtained from a woman aged 45-60 years in good health.

The V gene is TRBV4-1, the J gene TRBJ1-1, with D uncertain. Trimming cost V 1 base and J 3 bases, with 12 bases left between them. The CDR3 consists of 15 residues. In germline, CDR1 is MGHRA, CDR2 YSYEKL. The CDR3 DNA reads as TGCGCCAGCAGCCAAGCCGGGAGCGCCTACACTGAAGCTTTCTTT. Translation: CASSQAGSAYTEAFF.

The chain employs TRBV2 and TRBJ2-3; D is unclear. V shed 3 bases and J shed 2 bases, with 6 bases lying between them. Germline V gives CDR1 SNHLY, CDR2 FYNNEI. The CDR3 loop spans 13 amino acids. CDR3 residues: CASSERLTDTQYF. CDR3 coding DNA: TGTGCCAGCAGTGAGAGGCTCACAGATACGCAGTATTTT.

V and J are TRBV2 and TRBJ2-1; possibly TRBD1 for D (6 bases). This CDR3 contains 12 residues. Germline lookup yields CDR1 SNHLY and CDR2 FYNNEI. V lost 7 bases to trimming and J lost 6 bases, with 10 bases between them. CDR3 bases: TGTGCCAGCACTATGGACAGCAATGAGCAGTTCTTC. Amino acids: CASTMDSNEQFF.

The J gene is TRBJ2-3, the V gene TRBV5-3, with D unresolved. TRBV5-3 is reported as an ORF; its role is uncertain. This CDR3 contains 12 residues. Trimming removed 0 bases at V and 6 bases at J, with 5 bases between. This CDR3 is CARSLGADTQYF. The CDR3 region has the DNA TGTGCCAGAAGCTTGGGAGCGGATACGCAGTATTTT.

The chain joins TRBV19 to TRBJ1-2, with D possibly matching TRBD1 (5 bases). Germline CDR1 reads LNHDA; CDR2 reads SQIVND (reference sequence). CDR3 length: 14 residues. Trimming left V 1 base short and J 3 bases short, with 9 bases between. The CDR3 nucleotides are TGTGCCAGTAGTATAGTAGGGGTCTACTATGGCTACACCTTC. Translating it yields CASSIVGVYYGYTF.

The CDR3 region is CASSPSPGPYEQYF. In nucleotides, the CDR3 is TGTGCCAGCTCTCCCTCACCGGGCCCGTACGAGCAGTACTTC. The chain employs TRBV5-4 and TRBJ2-7, with D hard to call. Germline assignment: CDR1 SGHNT and CDR2 YYREEE (reference sequence). The germline V and J ends were trimmed by 7 bases and 4 bases, with 18 bases remaining between them. CDR3 length: 14 amino acids.

This chain connects TRBV3-1 (or the pseudogene TRBV3-2) to TRBJ2-3; D uncertain. Trimming shortened V by 2 bases and J by 6 bases, and 6 bases separated the two germline ends. CDR3 size: 12 residues. Germline lookup yields CDR1 LGHDT and CDR2 YNNKEL (reference sequence). Here the CDR3 reads CASSQSVDTQYF. Here the CDR3 DNA reads TGTGCCAGCAGCCAAAGTGTGGATACGCAGTATTTT.

The table lists this clone with a count of one. The rearrangement joins TRBV30 to TRBJ1-3; possible D gene TRBD1, 5 bases. Germline CDR1 is GTSNPN and CDR2 is SVGIG (reference sequence). The CDR3 spans 13 residues. Trimming shortened V by 1 base and J by 9 bases, and 13 bases separated the two germline ends. DNA for the CDR3: TGTGCCTGGAGTGATCTGGGGGTAGGCACCATATATTTT. Translated, it gives CAWSDLGVGTIYF.

The rearrangement links TRBV10-2 to TRBJ2-7; TRBD2 might be the D (7 bases). Trimming took off 5 bases at V and 0 bases at J, with 14 bases between the two ends. There are 15 residues in the CDR3. Germline V gene lookup returns CDR1 WSHSY and CDR2 SAAADI. The CDR3 region has the DNA TGCGCCAGCAGTCCAGCGGGGACATCCTCCTACGAGCAGTACTTC. It codes for CASSPAGTSSYEQYF.

This clone was seen just once. The genes are TRBV5-1 and TRBJ1-6; D is uncertain. Trimming removed 0 bases from V and 13 bases from J, with 20 bases in between. This CDR3 contains 16 residues. Germline assignment: CDR1 SGHRS and CDR2 YFSETQ. The CDR3 sequence: CASSLDPGFLGIPLHF. DNA of the CDR3: TGCGCCAGCAGCTTGGACCCCGGTTTTCTCGGAATCCCCCTCCACTTT.

The chain recombines TRBV24-1 with TRBJ2-1; D may be TRBD2 (6 bases). Trimming pared 7 bases from V and 7 bases from J, leaving 13 bases between. This CDR3 contains 13 residues. Germline CDR1 and CDR2: KGHDR and SFDVKD. CDR3 protein: CATRGTGENEQFF. CDR3 coding DNA: TGTGCCACCAGGGGGACGGGAGAGAATGAGCAGTTCTTC.

The chain links TRBV5-1 to TRBJ2-1; TRBD2 matches 8 bases. Germline V lookup: CDR1 SGHRS, CDR2 YFSETQ. The ends lost 1 base at V and 0 bases at J; junction bases unmatched: 6. This CDR3 has 17 residues. CDR3 bases: TGCGCCAGCAGCTTGCAACCGGGGGGGACCTCCTACAATGAGCAGTTCTTC. Its protein product is CASSLQPGGTSYNEQFF.

The J gene is TRBJ1-3, the V gene TRBV30; the D is unclear. Germline V CDR1 and CDR2: GTSNPN, SVGIG (reference sequence). The ends were cut back, 4 bases at V and 1 base at J, with 2 bases in the middle. The CDR3 spans 11 residues. The CDR3 coding sequence is TGTGCCTGGACATCTGGAAACACCATATATTTT. Its protein product is CAWTSGNTIYF.

This clone was observed a few times. CDR3 in amino acids: CASTPVDLQETQYF. The DNA for the CDR3 is TGTGCCAGCACCCCTGTGGACCTACAAGAGACCCAGTACTTC. V is TRBV7-9 and J is TRBJ2-5; the D is unclear. V lost 7 bases and J lost 2, with 14 bases in between. The CDR3 loop spans 14 amino acids. CDR1 SEHNR and CDR2 FQNEAQ come from the germline V gene (reference sequence).

V gene TRBV30 combines with J gene TRBJ2-1, with 10 positions matching TRBD2. Trimming at V came to 3 bases and at J to 10 bases, leaving 9 bases not matched to a gene. The germline CDR1 and CDR2 sequences are GTSNPN and SVGIG (reference sequence). The CDR3 has 14 residues. The DNA of the CDR3 is TGTGCCTGGAGCCTATCTAGCGGGGGCCGCGAGCAGTTCTTC. This codes for CAWSLSSGGREQFF.

This chain uses TRBV5-1 with TRBJ2-5; 9 bases align to TRBD2. The CDR3 runs 17 residues. CDR1 is SGHRS and CDR2 is YFSETQ in the germline V gene. J lost 5 bases, V lost 6 bases, and 17 bases had no gene match. The CDR3 spells CASILGSSGDVGETQYF. CDR3 nucleotide sequence: TGCGCCAGCATCCTCGGGTCTAGCGGGGACGTGGGGGAGACCCAGTACTTC. The whole variable domain, filled in from reference TRBV5-1 and TRBJ2-5, reads KAGVTQTPRYLIKTRGQQVTLSCSPISGHRSVSWYQQTPGQGLQFLFEYFSETQRNKGNFPGRFSGRQFSNSRSEMNVSTLELGDSALYLCASILGSSGDVGETQYFGPGTRLLVL.

This clone was observed a handful of times. This rearrangement joins TRBV5-4 to TRBJ1-1; TRBD1 is a possible D gene (6 bases). In germline, CDR1 is SGHNT, CDR2 YYREEE (reference sequence). The CDR3 loop spans 14 amino acids. Trimming stripped 9 bases from V and 3 bases from J, with 18 bases between. The CDR3 DNA reads TGTGCCACCCAGCCAGGGGCTTTGGACACTGAAGCTTTCTTT. It encodes CATQPGALDTEAFF.

This chain joins TRBV5-1 and TRBJ2-3; tentatively, D is TRBD1 (5 bases). The CDR3 is 14 amino acids. Looked up from germline, CDR1 is SGHRS and CDR2 is YFSETQ. The V gene lost 0 bases and the J gene lost 5 bases, with 10 bases spanning the gap. CDR3 residues: CASSLVLQGDTQYF. The CDR3 region has the DNA TGCGCCAGCAGCTTGGTTCTGCAGGGAGATACGCAGTATTTT.

About this clone itself: One end of the junction is discordant with germline, which a read error may explain. Different DNA sequences within this sample yield the same CDR3. The chain is built from TRBV11-3 and TRBJ2-3; no firm D call. In germline, CDR1 is SGHNT, CDR2 YENEEA. CDR3 length equals 11 residues. Here the CDR3 DNA reads TGTGCCAGCAGCCTCACAGATACGCAATATTTT. Protein product: CASSLTDTQYF. Drawing the rest from reference TRBV11-3 and TRBJ2-3, the complete variable domain is EAGVVQSPRYKIIEKKQPVAFWCNPISGHNTLYWYLQNLGQGPELLIRYENEEAVDDSQLPKDRFSAERLKGVDSTLKIQPAELGDSAVYLCASSLTDTQYFGPGTRLTVL.

The rearrangement links TRBV4-1 to TRBJ1-6; the D is unclear. Trimming shortened V by 0 bases and J by 8 bases, and 8 bases separated the two germline ends. Per germline, CDR1 MGHRA and CDR2 YSYEKL. The CDR3 extends over 14 amino acids. CDR3 sequence reads: CASSQDSRDSPLHF. The CDR3 DNA is TGCGCCAGCAGCCAAGATAGCCGGGATTCACCCCTCCACTTT.

This CDR3 reads CASSVRDSANTGELFF. Written as DNA, the CDR3 is TGTGCCAGCAGCGTCCGGGACAGCGCGAACACCGGGGAGCTGTTTTTT. The chain is built from TRBV5-4 and TRBJ2-2; TRBD1 matches 7 bases. Germline assignment: CDR1 SGHNT and CDR2 YYREEE (reference sequence). This CDR3 has 16 residues. V lost 4 bases and J lost 0; bases outside the gene matches: 6.

The J gene is TRBJ2-3, the V gene TRBV7-9, with TRBD2 matching over 14 bases. J lost 4 bases, V lost 5 bases, and 5 bases had no gene match. The CDR3 loop spans 16 amino acids. The V gene's germline CDR1 is SEHNR and CDR2 FQNEAQ (reference sequence). The CDR3 DNA follows: TGTGCCAGCAGCCTTGGACTAGCGGGAGGTCCAGATACGCAGTATTTT. It is translated as CASSLGLAGGPDTQYF.

CDR3 region: CASSLVWWSRVAYGEDTEAFF. The CDR3 region has the DNA TGCGCCAGCAGCTTGGTGTGGTGGAGTAGGGTCGCGTACGGTGAGGACACTGAAGCTTTCTTT. This chain connects TRBV5-1 to TRBJ1-1; D is unclear. Germline assignment: CDR1 SGHRS and CDR2 YFSETQ. The V gene lost 0 bases and the J gene lost 3 bases, with 30 bases spanning the gap. The CDR3 runs 21 residues.

The V call is TRBV6-5, the J call TRBJ2-7, with a possible D match to TRBD2 (7 bases). Trimming took off 10 bases at V and 6 bases at J, with 25 bases between the two ends. This CDR3 contains 15 residues. Germline V lookup: CDR1 MNHEY, CDR2 SVGAGI. This chain's CDR3 is CATRFSLGGPGEQYF. The CDR3 DNA reads TGTGCCACCCGTTTTTCCCTGGGGGGGCCCGGCGAGCAGTACTTC.

This clone showed up just a few times. The chain employs TRBV30 and TRBJ1-1; no clear D. Looked up from germline, CDR1 is GTSNPN and CDR2 is SVGIG (reference sequence). This CDR3 is 15 amino acids long. Trimming took off 4 bases at V and 4 bases at J, with 19 bases between the two ends. This CDR3 reads CAWNNEGRVTTEAFF. The CDR3, as DNA: TGTGCCTGGAATAATGAGGGCCGTGTGACCACTGAAGCTTTCTTT. The complete variable domain, with remaining parts taken from reference TRBV30 and TRBJ1-1, reads SQTIHQWPATLVQPVGSPLSLECTVEGTSNPNLYWYRQAAGRGLQLLFYSVGIGQISSEVPQNLSASRPQDRQFILSSKKLLLSDSGFYLCAWNNEGRVTTEAFFGQGTRLTVV.

The chain joins TRBV9 to TRBJ2-3; 7 bases align to TRBD1. CDR1 is SGDLS, CDR2 YYNGEE, per germline. This CDR3 contains 16 residues. V lost 0 bases and J lost 2; bases outside the gene matches: 6. The CDR3 loop is CASSVGDRDLTDTQYF. Written as DNA, the CDR3 is TGTGCCAGCAGCGTAGGAGACAGGGACCTCACAGATACGCAGTATTTT.

The chain links TRBV9 to TRBJ1-2; D is perhaps TRBD1 (5 bases). The CDR3 length is 14 residues. The germline V gene has CDR1 SGDLS and CDR2 YYNGEE. V was pared by 2 bases and J by 4 bases, with 12 bases between. CDR3 residues: CASSVPGTVYGYTF. Here the CDR3 DNA reads TGTGCCAGCAGCGTCCCCGGGACCGTCTATGGCTACACCTTC.

The genes are TRBV5-1 and TRBJ1-5; no definite D call. Germline CDR1 is SGHRS and CDR2 is YFSETQ. The CDR3 spans 13 residues. V was cut by 4 bases and J by 0 bases, with 5 bases left in between. The CDR3 nucleotides are TGCGCCAGCAGCCGAGATAGCAATCAGCCCCAGCATTTT. Amino acid sequence: CASSRDSNQPQHF. Filled out from reference TRBV5-1 and TRBJ1-5, the complete variable domain reads KAGVTQTPRYLIKTRGQQVTLSCSPISGHRSVSWYQQTPGQGLQFLFEYFSETQRNKGNFPGRFSGRQFSNSRSEMNVSTLELGDSALYLCASSRDSNQPQHFGDGTRLSIL.

The chain uses TRBV6-2 or TRBV6-3 and TRBJ2-1; 11 bases map to TRBD2. Germline CDR1 and CDR2: MNHEY and SVGEGT. The CDR3 is made up of 16 amino acids. V was pared by 5 bases and J by 6 bases, with 9 bases of the junction left unmatched. For the CDR3, the DNA is TGTGCCAGCAGTACCCCTCCTAGCGGGGGGCCCAATGAGCAGTTCTTC. Translating it yields CASSTPPSGGPNEQFF.

About this clone itself: Other DNA sequences in this specimen translate into the identical CDR3. The chain uses TRBV19 and TRBJ2-1; 16 nucleotides align to TRBD2. CDR3 size: 16 residues. CDR1 and CDR2 (germline): LNHDA, SQIVND (reference sequence). The J segment lost 0 bases and the V segment lost 8 bases, leaving 1 base of the junction unmatched. As DNA, the CDR3 is TGTGCCAGTGGGACTAGCGGGAGGGTCTCCTACAATGAGCAGTTCTTC. This translates into CASGTSGRVSYNEQFF.

This clone ranks as medium-sized. The chain links TRBV6-5 to TRBJ1-1; a possible D gene is TRBD1 (5 bases). V was pared by 6 bases and J by 0 bases, with 11 bases between. Germline V gene data show CDR1 as MNHEY and CDR2 as SVGAGI. The CDR3 spans 14 residues. Here the CDR3 DNA reads TGTGCCAGCAGGCAGGGACTATTGAACACTGAAGCTTTCTTT. This encodes CASRQGLLNTEAFF.

J is TRBJ2-1 and V is TRBV24-1; D is tentatively TRBD1 or TRBD2 (5 bases each). Trimming removed 4 bases from V and 0 bases from J, with 15 bases in between. Per the germline V gene, CDR1 is KGHDR and CDR2 is SFDVKD. This CDR3 has 17 amino acids. The CDR3 spells CATSDPGQGRSYNEQFF. In DNA form, the CDR3 reads TGTGCCACCAGTGACCCGGGGCAGGGTCGCTCCTACAATGAGCAGTTCTTC.